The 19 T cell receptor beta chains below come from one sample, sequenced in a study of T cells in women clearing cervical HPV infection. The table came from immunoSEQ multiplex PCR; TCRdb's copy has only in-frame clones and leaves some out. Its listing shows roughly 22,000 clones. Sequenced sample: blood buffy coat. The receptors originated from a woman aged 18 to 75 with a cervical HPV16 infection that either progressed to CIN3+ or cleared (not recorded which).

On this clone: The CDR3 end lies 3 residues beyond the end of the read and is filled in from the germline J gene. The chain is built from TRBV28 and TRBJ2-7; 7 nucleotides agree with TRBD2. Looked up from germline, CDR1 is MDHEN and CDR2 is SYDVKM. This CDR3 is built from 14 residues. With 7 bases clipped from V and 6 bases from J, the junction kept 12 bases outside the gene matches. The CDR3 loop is CASTHGGGPIEQYF. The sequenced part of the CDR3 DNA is TGTGCCAGCACCCACGGGGGAGGGCCGATCGAG.

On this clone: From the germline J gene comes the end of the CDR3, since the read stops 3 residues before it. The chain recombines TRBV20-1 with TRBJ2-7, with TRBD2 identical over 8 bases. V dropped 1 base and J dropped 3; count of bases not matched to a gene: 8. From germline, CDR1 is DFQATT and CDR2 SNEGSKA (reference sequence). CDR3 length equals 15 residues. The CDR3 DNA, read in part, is TGCAGTGCTAGAGGTACTAGCGGCCAAAACTACGAG. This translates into CSARGTSGQNYE. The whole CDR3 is CSARGTSGQNYEQYF.

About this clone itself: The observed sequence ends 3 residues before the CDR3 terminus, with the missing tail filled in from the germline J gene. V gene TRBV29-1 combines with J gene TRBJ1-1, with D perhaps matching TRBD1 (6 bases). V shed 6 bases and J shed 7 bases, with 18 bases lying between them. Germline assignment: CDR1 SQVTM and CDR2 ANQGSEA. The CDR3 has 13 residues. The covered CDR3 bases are TGCAGCGTCGACAGGTTAGGGGAAAATGAA. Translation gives CSVDRLGENE. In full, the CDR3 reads CSVDRLGENEAFF.

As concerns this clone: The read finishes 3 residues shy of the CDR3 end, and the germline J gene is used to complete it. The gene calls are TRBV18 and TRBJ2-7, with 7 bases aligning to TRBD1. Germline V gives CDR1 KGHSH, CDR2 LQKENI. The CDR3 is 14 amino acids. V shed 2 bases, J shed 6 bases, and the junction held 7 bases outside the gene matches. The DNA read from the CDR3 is TGTGCCAGCTCACCAAGGCAGGGGGTTTCCGAG. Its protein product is CASSPRQGVSE. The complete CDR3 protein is CASSPRQGVSEQYF.

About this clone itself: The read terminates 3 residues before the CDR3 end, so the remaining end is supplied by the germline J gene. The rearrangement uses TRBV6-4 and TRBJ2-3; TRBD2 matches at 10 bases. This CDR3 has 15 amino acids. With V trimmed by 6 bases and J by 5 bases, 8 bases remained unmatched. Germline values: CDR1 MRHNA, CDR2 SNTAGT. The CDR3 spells CASSQALAGEDTQYF. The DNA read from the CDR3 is TGTGCCAGCAGCCAAGCCCTAGCGGGAGAAGATACG.

The CDR3 spells CSARAGGYNEQFF. CDR3 DNA (partial): TGCAGTGCTAGAGCCGGGGGTTACAATGAG. The chain combines TRBV20-1 with TRBJ2-1; D is possibly TRBD2 (6 bases). The read ends 3 residues before the CDR3 terminus; that terminus is restored from the germline J gene. The germline V and J ends were trimmed by 1 base and 4 bases, with 8 bases remaining between them. CDR3 length equals 13 residues. Germline V lookup: CDR1 DFQATT, CDR2 SNEGSKA (reference sequence).

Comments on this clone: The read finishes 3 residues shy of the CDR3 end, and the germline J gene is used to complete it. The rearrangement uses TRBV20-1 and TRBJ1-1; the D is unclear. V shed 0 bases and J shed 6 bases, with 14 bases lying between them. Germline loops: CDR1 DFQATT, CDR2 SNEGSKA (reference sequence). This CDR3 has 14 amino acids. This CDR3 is CSARDRPSSPEAFF. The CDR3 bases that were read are TGCAGTGCTAGAGATCGGCCGAGTAGCCCTGAA.

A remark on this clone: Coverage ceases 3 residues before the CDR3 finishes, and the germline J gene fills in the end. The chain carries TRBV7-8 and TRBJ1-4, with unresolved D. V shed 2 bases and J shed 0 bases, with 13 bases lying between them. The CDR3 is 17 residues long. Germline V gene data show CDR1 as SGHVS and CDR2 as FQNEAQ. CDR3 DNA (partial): TGTGCCAGCAGCTTATATGAGGTTGCCGCAACTAATGAAAAA. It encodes CASSLYEVAATNEK. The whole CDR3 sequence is CASSLYEVAATNEKLFF.

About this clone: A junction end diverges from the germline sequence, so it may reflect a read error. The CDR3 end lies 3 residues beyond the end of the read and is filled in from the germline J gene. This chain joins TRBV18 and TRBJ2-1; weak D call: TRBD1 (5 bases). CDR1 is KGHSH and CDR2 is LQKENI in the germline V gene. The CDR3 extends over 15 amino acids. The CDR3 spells CARSPQGYSYNEQFF. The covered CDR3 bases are TGTGCCAGATCACCCCAGGGTTACTCCTACAATGAG.

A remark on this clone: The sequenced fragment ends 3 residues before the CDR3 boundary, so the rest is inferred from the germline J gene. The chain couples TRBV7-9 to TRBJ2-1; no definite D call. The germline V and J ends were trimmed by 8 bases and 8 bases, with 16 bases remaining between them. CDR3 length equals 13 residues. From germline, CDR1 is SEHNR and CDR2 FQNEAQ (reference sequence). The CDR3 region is CASCYPELDEQFF. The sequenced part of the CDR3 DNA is TGTGCCAGCTGCTACCCTGAGTTAGATGAG.

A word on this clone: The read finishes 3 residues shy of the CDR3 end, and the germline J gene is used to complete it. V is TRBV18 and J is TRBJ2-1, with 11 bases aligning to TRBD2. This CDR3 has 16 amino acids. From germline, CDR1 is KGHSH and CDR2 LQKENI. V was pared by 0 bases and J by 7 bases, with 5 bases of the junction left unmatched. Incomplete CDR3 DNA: TGTGCCAGCTCACCACCGACGACTAGCGGGACGAATGAG. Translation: CASSPPTTSGTNE. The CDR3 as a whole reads CASSPPTTSGTNEQFF. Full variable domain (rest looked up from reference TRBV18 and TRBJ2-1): NAGVMQNPRHLVRRRGQEARLRCSPMKGHSHVYWYRQLPEEGLKFMVYLQKENIIDESGMPKERFSAEFPKEGPSILRIQQVVRGDSAAYFCASSPPTTSGTNEQFFGPGTRLTVL.

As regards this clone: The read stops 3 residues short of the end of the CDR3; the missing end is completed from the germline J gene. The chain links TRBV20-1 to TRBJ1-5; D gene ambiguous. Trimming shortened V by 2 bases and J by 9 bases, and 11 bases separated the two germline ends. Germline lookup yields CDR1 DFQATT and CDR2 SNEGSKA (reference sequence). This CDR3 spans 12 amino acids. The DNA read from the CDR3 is TGCAGTGCTAGACAGGCACCTTGGCCC. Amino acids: CSARQAPWP. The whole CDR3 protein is CSARQAPWPQHF.

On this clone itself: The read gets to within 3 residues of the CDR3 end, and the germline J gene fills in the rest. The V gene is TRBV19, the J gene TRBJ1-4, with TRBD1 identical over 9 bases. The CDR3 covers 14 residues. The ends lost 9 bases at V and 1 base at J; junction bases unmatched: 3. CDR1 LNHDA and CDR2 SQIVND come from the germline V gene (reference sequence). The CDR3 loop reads CASRDRVTNEKLFF. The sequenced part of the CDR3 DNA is TGTGCCAGCCGGGACAGGGTAACTAATGAAAAA.

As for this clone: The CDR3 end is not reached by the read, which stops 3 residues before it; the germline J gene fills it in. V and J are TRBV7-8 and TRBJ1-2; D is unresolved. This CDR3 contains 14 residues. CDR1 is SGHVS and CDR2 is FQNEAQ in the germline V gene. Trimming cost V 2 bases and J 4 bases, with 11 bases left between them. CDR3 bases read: TGTGCCAGCAGCTTAAGTCAGACTTTCTATGGC. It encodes CASSLSQTFYG. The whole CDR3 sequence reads CASSLSQTFYGYTF.

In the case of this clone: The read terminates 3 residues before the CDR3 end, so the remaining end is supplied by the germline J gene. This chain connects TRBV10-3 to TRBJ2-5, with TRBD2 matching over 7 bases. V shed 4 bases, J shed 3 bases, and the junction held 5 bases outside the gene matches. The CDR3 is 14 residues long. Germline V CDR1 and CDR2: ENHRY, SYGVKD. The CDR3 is CAISASGAEETQYF. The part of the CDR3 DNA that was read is TGTGCCATCAGTGCTAGCGGAGCGGAAGAGACC.

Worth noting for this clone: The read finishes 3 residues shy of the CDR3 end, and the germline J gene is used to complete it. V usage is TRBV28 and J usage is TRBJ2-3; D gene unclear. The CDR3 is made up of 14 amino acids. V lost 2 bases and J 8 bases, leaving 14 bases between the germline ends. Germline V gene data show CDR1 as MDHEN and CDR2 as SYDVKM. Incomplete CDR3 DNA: TGTGCCAGCAGTTTACCCCTCGGGTCCTTTACG. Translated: CASSLPLGSFT. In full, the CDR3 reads CASSLPLGSFTQYF.

The CDR3 DNA, read in part, is TGCGCCAGCAGGGATGGGGGGCAAGAGACC. As protein: CASRDGGQET. The whole CDR3 protein reads CASRDGGQETQYF. The J gene is TRBJ2-5, the V gene TRBV5-1; weak D call: TRBD2 (6 bases). The read finishes 3 residues shy of the CDR3 end, and the germline J gene is used to complete it. Looked up from germline, CDR1 is SGHRS and CDR2 is YFSETQ. V dropped 5 bases and J dropped 2 bases, with 10 bases sitting between them. The CDR3 extends over 13 amino acids.

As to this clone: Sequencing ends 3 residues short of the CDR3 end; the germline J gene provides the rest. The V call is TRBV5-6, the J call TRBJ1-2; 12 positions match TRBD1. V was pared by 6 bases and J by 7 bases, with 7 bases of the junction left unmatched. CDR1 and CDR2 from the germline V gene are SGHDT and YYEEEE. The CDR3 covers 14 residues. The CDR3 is CASMGDRGLIGYTF. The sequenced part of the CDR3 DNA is TGTGCCAGCATGGGGGACAGGGGGCTTATTGGC.

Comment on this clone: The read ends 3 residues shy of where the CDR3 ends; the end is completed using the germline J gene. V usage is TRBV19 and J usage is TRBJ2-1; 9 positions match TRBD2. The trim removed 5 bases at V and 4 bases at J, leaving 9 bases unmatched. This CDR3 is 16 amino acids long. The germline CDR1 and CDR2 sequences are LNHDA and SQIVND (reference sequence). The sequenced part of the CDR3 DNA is TGTGCCAGTAGTCTAGGCGGGAGGGCCGGGTACAATGAG. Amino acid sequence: CASSLGGRAGYNE. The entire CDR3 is CASSLGGRAGYNEQFF.